These T cell receptor beta chains were read from a single sample in a study of cytomegalovirus exposure and HLA in healthy donors. Sequencing was performed with immunoSEQ multiplex PCR; in TCRdb, only in-frame clones are kept and a portion is missing. The data contain roughly 120,000 clones, over 60% of them singletons. The sample consisted of PBMCs. The receptors come from a woman aged 25-40 years in good health and CMV-seropositive. Both conserved end residues are part of each CDR3. Each record gives: V gene, clone size, CDR3 length, J gene, D gene, CDR3 DNA, CDR3 protein. A D gene is named only where the DNA matches it firmly. The size of a clone is reported for some rows only, either as once, few or many, or as a class for expanded clones.

>TRBV4-3|NA|18|TRBJ1-4|NA
TGCGCCAGCAGCCAAGGGCGGGCGGGGGTTACAACTAATGAAAAACTGTTTTTT
CASSQGRAGVTTNEKLFF
>TRBV5-1|NA|12|TRBJ2-7|NA
TGCGCCAGCAGCCCGCCCAGCGACCAGCAGTACTTC
CASSPPSDQQYF
>TRBV5-1|once|14|TRBJ2-3|NA
TGCGCCAGCAATGCGAGAACTAGCACAGATACGCAGTATTTT
CASNARTSTDTQYF
>TRBV7-6|NA|18|TRBJ2-2|TRBD1
TGTGCCAGCAGCTTTCAAGACAGGGAAGTAAGAAACACCGGGGAGCTGTTTTTT
CASSFQDREVRNTGELFF
>TRBV10-3|few|13|TRBJ2-5|NA
TGTGCCATCAGTTCGTTATTCCAAGAGACCCAGTACTTC
CAISSLFQETQYF
>TRBV19|NA|21|TRBJ2-2|TRBD1
TGTGCCAGTAGTATTAGTATTGTGGGACAGGGGGATTGGCGGAACACCGGGGAGCTGTTTTTT
CASSISIVGQGDWRNTGELFF
>TRBV4-1|NA|12|TRBJ2-7|NA
TGCGCCAGCAGCCAAGATGACTACGAGCAGTACTTC
CASSQDDYEQYF
>TRBV5-6|NA|15|TRBJ2-1|TRBD2
TGTGCCAGCAGCAGAAGCGGGGGGGTTTACAATGAGCAGTTCTTC
CASSRSGGVYNEQFF
>TRBV6-4|NA|15|TRBJ2-6|NA
TGTGCCAGCAGGCCGGGGGAATCTGGGGCCAACGTCCTGACTTTC
CASRPGESGANVLTF
>TRBV2|NA|14|TRBJ1-2|TRBD1
TGTGCCAGCAGTGAACCGGGACAGGGATATGGCTACACCTTC
CASSEPGQGYGYTF
>TRBV28|NA|13|TRBJ1-2|TRBD1
TGTGCCAGCCGACAGGGGAATAACTATGGCTACACCTTC
CASRQGNNYGYTF
>TRBV5-1|NA|17|TRBJ2-3|TRBD2
TGCGCCAGCAGCTCGGGACTAGCGGGGGGGCGGACAGATACGCAGTATTTT
CASSSGLAGGRTDTQYF
>TRBV6-7|NA|15|TRBJ1-5|TRBD1
TGTGCCAGCAGTACCCGACAGGGGAGCAATCAGCCCCAGCATTTT
CASSTRQGSNQPQHF
>TRBV4-3|once|15|TRBJ2-7|TRBD1
TGCGCCAGCAGCCAAGGGACAGGGGGACCCTACGAGCAGTACTTC
CASSQGTGGPYEQYF
>TRBV5-1|NA|15|TRBJ1-6|TRBD1
TGCGCCAGCAGCTTGGAGGCAGGGGGCTATTCACCCCTCCACTTT
CASSLEAGGYSPLHF
>TRBV30|NA|16|TRBJ2-7|TRBD1
TGTGCCTGGAGTGTATGGGGACAGGGGGAAGGGTACGAGCAGTACTTC
CAWSVWGQGEGYEQYF
>TRBV9|NA|17|TRBJ2-3|TRBD1
TGTGCCAGTAGTTGGGCCGGGACAGGGGTTCGGGGAGATACGCAGTATTTT
CASSWAGTGVRGDTQYF
>TRBV4-2|NA|15|TRBJ2-3|NA
TGTGCCAGCAGCCAAGAGAGCGGCCTCACAGATACGCAGTATTTT
CASSQESGLTDTQYF
>TRBV29-1|few|13|TRBJ1-2|NA
TGCAGCGACAGCAGGGGCGATAACTATGGCTACACCTTC
CSDSRGDNYGYTF
>TRBV5-1|NA|17|TRBJ2-2|NA
TGCGCCAGCAGCTTGGGAAGCAGGGCCTCGAACACCGGGGAGCTGTTTTTT
CASSLGSRASNTGELFF
>TRBV15|NA|19|TRBJ2-6|TRBD1
TGTGCCACCAGCAGAATCCCGGGGGACAGGACCTCTGGGGCCAACGTCCTGACTTTC
CATSRIPGDRTSGANVLTF
>TRBV5-1|NA|15|TRBJ1-5|TRBD1
TGCGCCAGCAGCTTGGGGGGACAGGTCGGGCAGCCCCAGCATTTT
CASSLGGQVGQPQHF
>TRBV6-1|NA|13|TRBJ2-5|NA
TGTGCCAGCAGCGCAAGGGGACTAGAGACCCAGTACTTC
CASSARGLETQYF
>TRBV25-1|NA|14|TRBJ2-5|NA
TGTGCCAGCAGTGGTGCCAGCGGCCCAGAGACCCAGTACTTC
CASSGASGPETQYF
>TRBV5-1|NA|16|TRBJ1-4|NA
TGCGCCAGCAGCTTGGAGTCCGGCATGGGGGGGGGAAAACTGTTTTTT
CASSLESGMGGGKLFF
>TRBV12-5|NA|16|TRBJ1-2|TRBD1
TGTGCTAGTGGTTTGGCACCCCCACAGGGGCGCTTCGGCTACACCTTC
CASGLAPPQGRFGYTF
>TRBV28|NA|12|TRBJ1-5|NA
TGTGCCAGCAGGGACAGTCCCCAGCCCCAGCATTTT
CASRDSPQPQHF
>TRBV9|NA|14|TRBJ2-1|NA
TGTGCCAGCAGCGCCGGTTCTTCCTACAATGAGCAGTTCTTC
CASSAGSSYNEQFF
>TRBV10-3|few|14|TRBJ2-7|NA
TGTGCCATCAGTGAGTCGAGTCGCCCCTACGAGCAGTACTTC
CAISESSRPYEQYF
>TRBV6-5|once|15|TRBJ1-3|NA
TGTGCCAGCAGTTACGGCTCAGGTGGGTGGGACACCATATATTTT
CASSYGSGGWDTIYF
>TRBV14|NA|15|TRBJ1-2|TRBD1
TGTGCCAGCAGCCGGGCAGGGACAGTTATCTATGGCTACACCTTC
CASSRAGTVIYGYTF
>TRBV7-9|NA|17|TRBJ1-6|NA
TGTTCCAGCAGCCCCGGGGTGCAGAGCTCCTATAATTCACCCCTCCACTTT
CSSSPGVQSSYNSPLHF
>TRBV6-5|NA|12|TRBJ2-1|NA
TGTGCCAGCAGTGAAGTAACAGGCAAGCAGTTCTTC
CASSEVTGKQFF
>TRBV4-2|NA|16|TRBJ2-2|TRBD2
TGTGCCAGCAGCCTCGGGGGGACGGGTTGGACCGGGGAGCTGTTTTTT
CASSLGGTGWTGELFF
>TRBV10-3|few|13|TRBJ1-1|NA
TGTGCCATCTGCGCAGGTTTGAACACTGAAGCTTTCTTT
CAICAGLNTEAFF
>TRBV5-1|NA|18|TRBJ2-5|TRBD2
TGCGCCAGCAGCTTGGCAGGGACTAGCGGGGGGAACCAAGAGACCCAGTACTTC
CASSLAGTSGGNQETQYF
>TRBV2|NA|15|TRBJ1-2|TRBD1
TGTGCCAGCACCCCCTACAGGGGGCTGGACTATGGCTACACCTTC
CASTPYRGLDYGYTF
>TRBV6-5|NA|14|TRBJ1-2|NA
TGTGCCAGCAGTCGCTTCACAGGGAACTATGGCTACACCTTC
CASSRFTGNYGYTF
>TRBV5-1|NA|15|TRBJ1-3|NA
TGCGCCAGCAGCTTCGTGTTCGGACAGGGAAACACCATATATTTT
CASSFVFGQGNTIYF
>TRBV4-1|many|16|TRBJ2-2|TRBD2
TGCGCCAGCAGCCGACCGGGACTAGTAAACACCGGGGAGCTGTTTTTT
CASSRPGLVNTGELFF
>TRBV15|NA|15|TRBJ2-4|TRBD2
TGTGCCACCAGCAGCGGGGGGGAGGGGACGAACATTCAGTACTTC
CATSSGGEGTNIQYF
>TRBV7-8|NA|18|TRBJ2-2|TRBD2
TGTGCCAGCAGCTTACCGGGACTAGCGGGGCCCTCGGGAGGGGAGCTGTTTTTT
CASSLPGLAGPSGGELFF
>TRBV7-9|NA|13|TRBJ1-1|NA
TGTGCCAGCAGCTTCCCTCCCCGACAGGAAGCTTTCTTT
CASSFPPRQEAFF
>TRBV7-3|NA|16|TRBJ1-4|TRBD1
TGTGCCAGCAGCTTAGGGACAGGGGACCCTAATGAAAAACTGTTTTTT
CASSLGTGDPNEKLFF
>TRBV4-3|few|12|TRBJ1-4|NA
TGCGCCAGCAGCCCTGAGGTCCAGACGGTGTTTTTT
CASSPEVQTVFF